The rows below give T cell receptor beta chains drawn from one sample of a study of blood T cell repertoires in COVID-19. The repertoire was sequenced with immunoSEQ multiplex PCR; TCRdb's copy has only in-frame clones and lacks some. The sample has 90,000 or so clones, roughly 86% seen once. Sequenced input: peripheral blood. These receptors came from a human donor in a cohort sampled during active COVID-19. Both conserved end residues are part of each CDR3. Fields, in order: J gene, clone size, D gene, V gene, CDR3 protein, CDR3 DNA. The D gene is left open where the match is weak. Only some rows state a clone size, as once, few, many or a class for expanded clones.

j_call: TRBJ1-5
clone_size: .
d_call: .
v_call: TRBV27
cdr3_aa: CASRSALGGPKSDPQPQHF
cdr3_nt: TGTGCCAGCAGGTCTGCCTTAGGGGGTCCAAAATCGGATCCCCAGCCCCAGCATTTT

j_call: TRBJ1-5
clone_size: .
d_call: TRBD1
v_call: TRBV4-1
cdr3_aa: CASSLKGLGTGVNQPQHF
cdr3_nt: TGCGCCAGCAGCCTAAAGGGATTAGGGACAGGGGTTAATCAGCCCCAGCATTTT

j_call: TRBJ2-2
clone_size: .
d_call: .
v_call: TRBV7-2
cdr3_aa: CASSLEVGDLGELFF
cdr3_nt: TGTGCCAGCAGCTTAGAGGTCGGGGATCTTGGGGAGCTGTTTTTT

j_call: TRBJ1-4
clone_size: .
d_call: .
v_call: TRBV10-1
cdr3_aa: CASSEKRGTNEKLFF
cdr3_nt: TGCGCCAGCAGTGAGAAACGGGGTACTAATGAAAAACTGTTTTTT

j_call: TRBJ2-2
clone_size: .
d_call: .
v_call: TRBV18
cdr3_aa: CASSPGGSRFAGELFF
cdr3_nt: TGTGCCAGCTCACCAGGAGGGTCTAGATTCGCCGGGGAGCTGTTTTTT

j_call: TRBJ1-1
clone_size: .
d_call: .
v_call: TRBV19
cdr3_aa: CASSIVGGNTEAFF
cdr3_nt: TGTGCCAGTAGTATAGTGGGGGGAAACACTGAAGCTTTCTTT

j_call: TRBJ1-1
clone_size: once
d_call: .
v_call: TRBV30
cdr3_aa: CAWSRDTEAFF
cdr3_nt: TGTGCCTGGAGTCGTGACACTGAAGCTTTCTTT

j_call: TRBJ2-3
clone_size: .
d_call: TRBD1
v_call: TRBV5-4
cdr3_aa: CASSRDRAQDTQYF
cdr3_nt: TGTGCCAGCAGCCGCGACAGGGCGCAAGATACGCAGTATTTT

j_call: TRBJ1-2
clone_size: .
d_call: TRBD1
v_call: TRBV28
cdr3_aa: CASSLDPGQGTYGYTF
cdr3_nt: TGTGCCAGCAGTTTAGACCCGGGACAGGGGACCTATGGCTACACCTTC

j_call: TRBJ1-1
clone_size: .
d_call: .
v_call: TRBV6-5
cdr3_aa: CASGHSNTEAFF
cdr3_nt: TGTGCCAGTGGACATTCGAACACTGAAGCTTTCTTT

j_call: TRBJ1-2
clone_size: .
d_call: .
v_call: TRBV7-2
cdr3_aa: CASSGLREAKGHGYTF
cdr3_nt: TGTGCCAGCAGCGGCCTGAGAGAGGCTAAGGGGCATGGCTACACCTTC

j_call: TRBJ2-3
clone_size: .
d_call: TRBD1
v_call: TRBV5-1
cdr3_aa: CASSQGQPSTDTQYF
cdr3_nt: TGCGCCAGCAGCCAGGGACAGCCCAGCACAGATACGCAGTATTTT

j_call: TRBJ1-1
clone_size: .
d_call: .
v_call: TRBV30
cdr3_aa: CAWRTFGKYTEAFF
cdr3_nt: TGTGCCTGGAGGACCTTCGGGAAGTACACTGAAGCTTTCTTT

j_call: TRBJ2-7
clone_size: .
d_call: .
v_call: TRBV19
cdr3_aa: CASSLNREQYF
cdr3_nt: TGTGCCAGTAGTCTTAACAGGGAGCAGTACTTC

j_call: TRBJ1-1
clone_size: .
d_call: .
v_call: TRBV18
cdr3_aa: CASSPRGLNTEAFF
cdr3_nt: TGTGCCAGCTCACCACGAGGGCTGAACACTGAAGCTTTCTTT

j_call: TRBJ1-3
clone_size: few
d_call: TRBD1
v_call: TRBV27
cdr3_aa: CASRALTGQGIGTIYF
cdr3_nt: TGTGCCAGCCGAGCATTAACGGGACAGGGAATAGGCACCATATATTTT

j_call: TRBJ1-4
clone_size: .
d_call: TRBD1
v_call: TRBV11-1
cdr3_aa: CASSLSRTGEKLFF
cdr3_nt: TGTGCCAGCAGCTTGTCCCGGACAGGAGAAAAACTGTTTTTT

j_call: TRBJ2-2
clone_size: .
d_call: .
v_call: TRBV7-9
cdr3_aa: CASSLVGGELFF
cdr3_nt: TGTGCCAGCAGCCTGGTCGGCGGGGAGCTGTTTTTT

j_call: TRBJ1-2
clone_size: .
d_call: .
v_call: TRBV12-3/TRBV12-4
cdr3_aa: CASSPTVNYGYTF
cdr3_nt: TGTGCCAGCAGTCCGACAGTTAACTATGGCTACACCTTC

j_call: TRBJ2-1
clone_size: .
d_call: TRBD2
v_call: TRBV9
cdr3_aa: CASSAPRASGGNEQFF
cdr3_nt: TGTGCCAGCAGCGCGCCTCGGGCTAGCGGGGGGAATGAGCAGTTCTTC

j_call: TRBJ1-5
clone_size: .
d_call: TRBD1
v_call: TRBV18
cdr3_aa: CASSRDRGNQPQHF
cdr3_nt: TGTGCCAGCTCACGAGACAGGGGCAATCAGCCCCAGCATTTT

j_call: TRBJ2-1
clone_size: .
d_call: TRBD2
v_call: TRBV27
cdr3_aa: CASSLVAGGLFF
cdr3_nt: TGTGCCAGCAGTCTAGTGGCGGGGGGACTGTTCTTC

j_call: TRBJ1-1
clone_size: .
d_call: TRBD1
v_call: TRBV7-2
cdr3_aa: CASSLAGGGFNTEAFF
cdr3_nt: TGTGCCAGCAGCCTCGCAGGGGGCGGGTTCAACACTGAAGCTTTCTTT

j_call: TRBJ1-2
clone_size: .
d_call: .
v_call: TRBV5-1
cdr3_aa: CASSLGNSYYGYTF
cdr3_nt: TGCGCCAGCAGCTTGGGTAACAGCTACTATGGCTACACCTTC

j_call: TRBJ2-1
clone_size: .
d_call: TRBD2
v_call: TRBV4-1
cdr3_aa: CASSQASGLAGNEQFF
cdr3_nt: TGCGCCAGCAGCCAAGCCTCGGGACTAGCGGGTAATGAGCAGTTCTTC

j_call: TRBJ1-2
clone_size: few
d_call: .
v_call: TRBV27
cdr3_aa: CASSLRVPSEGNGYTF
cdr3_nt: TGTGCCAGCAGTCTTAGAGTTCCATCAGAGGGAAACGGCTACACCTTC

j_call: TRBJ1-1
clone_size: .
d_call: .
v_call: TRBV25-1
cdr3_aa: CASSEAGLVNTEAFF
cdr3_nt: TGTGCCAGCAGTGAAGCAGGGTTGGTGAACACTGAAGCTTTCTTT